This TCR beta chain was captured by sequencing in a study of cytomegalovirus exposure and HLA in healthy donors. This clone appeared once. Its antigen is as yet unknown. PCR used 60 Vbeta primers and 13 Jbeta primers. Measured with immunoSEQ multiplex PCR; TCRdb has only the in-frame clones, and not every one. Here the sample spans 200,000 to 250,000 clones, around 80% being singletons. CDR1 is SQVTM and CDR2 is ANQGSEA in the germline V gene. V was shortened by 3 bases and J by 0 bases, with 12 bases between the two germline ends. This CDR3 is 15 amino acids long. Study findings and constraints: Roughly uniform sequencing depth across donors was assumed, possibly incorrectly. It was reportedly the case that the classifier diagnosed cytomegalovirus status with high specificity and sensitivity.

The chain combines TRBV29-1 with TRBJ2-1; perhaps TRBD1 as D (5 bases). The specimen sequenced was PBMCs. The sequence came from a male donor in good health and CMV-seronegative. This CDR3 reads CSVDRAPSSYNEQFF. The CDR3 region has the DNA TGCAGCGTTGACAGGGCCCCGAGCTCCTACAATGAGCAGTTCTTC.